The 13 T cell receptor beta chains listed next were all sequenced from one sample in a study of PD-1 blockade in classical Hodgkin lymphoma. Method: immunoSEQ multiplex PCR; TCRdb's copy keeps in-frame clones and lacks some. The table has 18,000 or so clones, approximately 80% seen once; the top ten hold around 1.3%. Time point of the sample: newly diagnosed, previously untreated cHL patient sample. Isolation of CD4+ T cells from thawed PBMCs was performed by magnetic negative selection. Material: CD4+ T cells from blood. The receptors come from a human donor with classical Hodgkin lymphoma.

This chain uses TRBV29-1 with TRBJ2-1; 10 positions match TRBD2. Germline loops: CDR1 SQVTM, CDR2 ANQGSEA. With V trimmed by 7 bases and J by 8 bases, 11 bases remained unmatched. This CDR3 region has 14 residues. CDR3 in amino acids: CSARGAGGPHEQFF. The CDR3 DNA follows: TGCAGCGCCCGCGGAGCGGGAGGGCCCCATGAGCAGTTCTTC.

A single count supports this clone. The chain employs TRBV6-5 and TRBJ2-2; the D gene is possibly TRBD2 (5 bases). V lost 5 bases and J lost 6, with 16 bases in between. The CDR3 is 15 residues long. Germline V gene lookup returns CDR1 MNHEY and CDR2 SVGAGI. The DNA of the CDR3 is TGTGCCAGCAGTCTTCGGGATCTGGAGCCCGGGGAGCTGTTTTTT. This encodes CASSLRDLEPGELFF.

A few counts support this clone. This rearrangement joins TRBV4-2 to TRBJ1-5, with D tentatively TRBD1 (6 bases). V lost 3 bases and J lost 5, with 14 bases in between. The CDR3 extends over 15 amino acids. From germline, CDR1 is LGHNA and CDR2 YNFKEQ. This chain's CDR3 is CASSQWTAQDQPQHF. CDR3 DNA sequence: TGTGCCAGCAGCCAGTGGACAGCCCAGGATCAGCCCCAGCATTTT.

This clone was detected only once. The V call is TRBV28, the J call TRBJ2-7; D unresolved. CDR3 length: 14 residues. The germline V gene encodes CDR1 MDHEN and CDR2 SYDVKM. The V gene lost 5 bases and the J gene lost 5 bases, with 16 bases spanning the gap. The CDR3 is CASSPVVELNEQYF. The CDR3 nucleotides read TGTGCCAGCAGTCCCGTCGTTGAGCTTAACGAGCAGTACTTC.

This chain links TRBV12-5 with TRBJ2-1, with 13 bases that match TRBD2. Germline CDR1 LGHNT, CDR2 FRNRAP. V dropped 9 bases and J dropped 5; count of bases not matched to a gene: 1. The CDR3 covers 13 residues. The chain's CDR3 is CASGLAGDNEQFF. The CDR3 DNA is TGTGCTAGCGGACTAGCGGGGGACAATGAGCAGTTCTTC.

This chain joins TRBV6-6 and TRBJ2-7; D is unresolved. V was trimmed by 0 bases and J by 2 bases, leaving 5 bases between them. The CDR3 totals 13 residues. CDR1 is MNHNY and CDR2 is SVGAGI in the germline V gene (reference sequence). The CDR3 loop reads CASSYSGTYEQYF. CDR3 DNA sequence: TGTGCCAGCAGTTACTCAGGGACCTACGAGCAGTACTTC.

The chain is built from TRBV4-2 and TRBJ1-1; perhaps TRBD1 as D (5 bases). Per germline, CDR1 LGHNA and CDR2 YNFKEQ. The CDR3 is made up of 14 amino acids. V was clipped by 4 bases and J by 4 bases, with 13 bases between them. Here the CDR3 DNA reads TGTGCCAGCAGCCTAGCTTCGGGGGGCACTGAAGCTTTCTTT. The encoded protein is CASSLASGGTEAFF.

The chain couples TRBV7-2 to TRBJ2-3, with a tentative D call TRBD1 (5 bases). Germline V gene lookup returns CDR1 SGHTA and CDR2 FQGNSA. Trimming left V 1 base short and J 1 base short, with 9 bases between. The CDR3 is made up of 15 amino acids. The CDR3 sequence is CASSLVTRGTDTQYF. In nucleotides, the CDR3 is TGTGCCAGCAGCTTAGTGACCAGGGGCACAGATACGCAGTATTTT.

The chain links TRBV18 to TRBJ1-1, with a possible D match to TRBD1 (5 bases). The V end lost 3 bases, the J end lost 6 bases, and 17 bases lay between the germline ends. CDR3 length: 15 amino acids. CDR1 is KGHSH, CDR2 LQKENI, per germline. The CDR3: CASSPSQGSIPEAFF. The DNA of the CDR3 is TGTGCCAGCTCACCCAGCCAGGGTAGTATACCTGAAGCTTTCTTT.

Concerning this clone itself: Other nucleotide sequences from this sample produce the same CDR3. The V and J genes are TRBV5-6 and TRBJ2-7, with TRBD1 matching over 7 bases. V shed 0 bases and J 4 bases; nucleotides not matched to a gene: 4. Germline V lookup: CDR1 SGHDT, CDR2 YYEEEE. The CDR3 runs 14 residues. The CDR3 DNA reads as TGTGCCAGCAGCTTGGGACAGGGACCATACGAGCAGTACTTC. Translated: CASSLGQGPYEQYF.

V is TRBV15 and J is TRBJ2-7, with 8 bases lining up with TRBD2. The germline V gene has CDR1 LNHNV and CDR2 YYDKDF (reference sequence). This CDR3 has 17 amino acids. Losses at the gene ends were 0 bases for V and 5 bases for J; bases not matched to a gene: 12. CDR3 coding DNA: TGTGCCACCAGCAGAGACCGGTTTGGTAGCGGGACCAACGAGCAGTACTTC. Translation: CATSRDRFGSGTNEQYF.

The CDR3 here is CASSLGVAGNQPQHF. The CDR3 DNA follows: TGTGCCAGCAGTTTAGGGGTAGCGGGCAATCAGCCCCAGCATTTT. V usage is TRBV27 and J usage is TRBJ1-5; D not resolved. The CDR3 is 15 residues long. With 2 bases removed from V and 2 bases from J, the gap between germline ends came to 10 bases. The germline V gene has CDR1 MNHEY and CDR2 SMNVEV (reference sequence).

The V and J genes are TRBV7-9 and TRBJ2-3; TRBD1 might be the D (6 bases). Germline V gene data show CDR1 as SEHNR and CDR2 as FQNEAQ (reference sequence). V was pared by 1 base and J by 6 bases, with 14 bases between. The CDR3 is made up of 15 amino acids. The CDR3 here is CASSLGGHPSDTQYF. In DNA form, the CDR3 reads TGTGCCAGCAGCTTAGGGGGGCACCCCTCTGATACGCAGTATTTT.